This T cell receptor beta chain derives from a study of OX40 agonist ivuxolimab in advanced cancers. Generated by immunoSEQ multiplex PCR, the TCRdb table keeps only in-frame clones and is missing some. This sample has tens of thousands of clones, with about 88% found just once. The CDR3 runs to 17 residues. Trimming took 4 bases from V and 0 from J, leaving 14 bases between them. Germline CDR1 reads SGDLS; CDR2 reads YYNGEE. The sequence was collected from an adult with an advanced solid tumor such as melanoma, head and neck, liver or kidney cancer. Sequencing used CD4+ or CD8+ T cells sorted from blood, obtained in a trial of the OX40 agonist ivuxolimab. The gene calls are TRBV9 and TRBJ1-6; D is possibly TRBD1 (5 bases). The CDR3 DNA reads TGTGCCAGCAGCTCGGGACCGCTGAGCTCCTATAATTCACCCCTCCACTTT. Residues: CASSSGPLSSYNSPLHF.